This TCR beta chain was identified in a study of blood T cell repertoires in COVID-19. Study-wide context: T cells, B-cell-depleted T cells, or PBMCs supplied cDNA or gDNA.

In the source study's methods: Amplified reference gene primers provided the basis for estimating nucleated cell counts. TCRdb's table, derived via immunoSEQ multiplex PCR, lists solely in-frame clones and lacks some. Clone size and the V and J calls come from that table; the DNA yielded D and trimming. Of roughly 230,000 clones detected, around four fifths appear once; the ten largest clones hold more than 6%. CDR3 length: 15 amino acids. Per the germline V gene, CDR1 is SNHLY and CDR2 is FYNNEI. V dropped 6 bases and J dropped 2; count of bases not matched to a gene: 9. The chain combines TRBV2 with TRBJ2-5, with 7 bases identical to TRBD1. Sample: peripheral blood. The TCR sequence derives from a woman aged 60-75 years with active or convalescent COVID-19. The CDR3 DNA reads TGTGCCAGCAGGCGGACCGGGACAGAACAAGAGACCCAGTACTTC. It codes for CASRRTGTEQETQYF.